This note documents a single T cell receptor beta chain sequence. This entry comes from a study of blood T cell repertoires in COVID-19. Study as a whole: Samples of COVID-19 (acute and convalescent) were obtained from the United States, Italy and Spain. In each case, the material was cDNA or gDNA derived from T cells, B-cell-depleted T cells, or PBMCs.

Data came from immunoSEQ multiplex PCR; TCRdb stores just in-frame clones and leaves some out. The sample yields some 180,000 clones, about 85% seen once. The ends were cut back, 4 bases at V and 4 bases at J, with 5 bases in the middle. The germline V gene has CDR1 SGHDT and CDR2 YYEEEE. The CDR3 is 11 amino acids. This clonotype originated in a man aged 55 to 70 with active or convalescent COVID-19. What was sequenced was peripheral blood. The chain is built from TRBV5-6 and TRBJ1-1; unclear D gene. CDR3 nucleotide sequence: TGTGCCAGCAGCCTCAGCACTGAAGCTTTCTTT. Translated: CASSLSTEAFF.